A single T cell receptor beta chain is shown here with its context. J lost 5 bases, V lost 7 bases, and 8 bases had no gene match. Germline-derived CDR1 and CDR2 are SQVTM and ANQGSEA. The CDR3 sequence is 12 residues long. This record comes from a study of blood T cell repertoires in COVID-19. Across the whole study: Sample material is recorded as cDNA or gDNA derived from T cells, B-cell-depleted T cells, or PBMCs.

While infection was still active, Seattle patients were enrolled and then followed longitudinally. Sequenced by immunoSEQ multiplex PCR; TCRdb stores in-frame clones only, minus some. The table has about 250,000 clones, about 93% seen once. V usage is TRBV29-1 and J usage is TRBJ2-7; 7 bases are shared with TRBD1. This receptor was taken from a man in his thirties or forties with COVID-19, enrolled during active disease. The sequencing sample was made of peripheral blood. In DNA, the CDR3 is TGCAGCGCCAAACAGGGGCCGGACGAGCAGTACTTC. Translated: CSAKQGPDEQYF.